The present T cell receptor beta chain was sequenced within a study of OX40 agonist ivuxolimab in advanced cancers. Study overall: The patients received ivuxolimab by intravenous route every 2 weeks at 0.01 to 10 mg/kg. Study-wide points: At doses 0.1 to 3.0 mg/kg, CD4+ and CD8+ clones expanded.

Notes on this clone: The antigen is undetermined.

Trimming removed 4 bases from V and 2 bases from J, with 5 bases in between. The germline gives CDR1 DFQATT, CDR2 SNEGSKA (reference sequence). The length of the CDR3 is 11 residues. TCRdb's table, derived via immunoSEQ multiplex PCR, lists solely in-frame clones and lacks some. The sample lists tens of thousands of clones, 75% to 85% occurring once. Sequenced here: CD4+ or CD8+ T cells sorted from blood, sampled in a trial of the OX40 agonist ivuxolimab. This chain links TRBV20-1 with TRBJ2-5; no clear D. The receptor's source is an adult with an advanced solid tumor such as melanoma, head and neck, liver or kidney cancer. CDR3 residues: CSATVQETQYF. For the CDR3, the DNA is TGCAGTGCTACAGTGCAAGAGACCCAGTACTTC.